This paragraph reports one TCR beta chain. What it recognizes is unknown. These data belong to a study of cytomegalovirus exposure and HLA in healthy donors. General observations from the study: Highly shared variants forming one cluster were likely a sequencing artifact.

The germline V gene encodes CDR1 MGHDK and CDR2 SYGVNS. The germline V and J ends were trimmed by 3 bases and 6 bases, with 16 bases remaining between them. The CDR3 has 15 residues. Researchers ran the PCR with 60 Vbeta and 13 Jbeta primers. Method: immunoSEQ multiplex PCR; TCRdb's copy keeps in-frame clones and lacks some. The data show about 170,000 clones, with under 85% seen just once and 4.8% held by the top ten. The chain combines TRBV25-1 with TRBJ2-3; D is possibly TRBD2 (7 bases). Sequenced input: PBMCs. The TCR originated in a man aged 18 to 30 in good health and CMV-seronegative. In DNA, the CDR3 is TGTGCCAGCAGTGAGGGTAAGGGGGGGCCTGATACGCAGTATTTT. Protein: CASSEGKGGPDTQYF.